Listed below are T cell receptor beta chains from one sample, sequenced in a study of control samples from healthy donors and cancer patients. Clones were sequenced by immunoSEQ multiplex PCR, and TCRdb holds only the in-frame ones, with some missing. The table includes approximately 100,000 clones, approximately 86% detected once. The sequenced material came from blood. Receptor source: a man aged 25-45 years in good health. The CDR3 runs from the conserved cysteine through the conserved F or W. The D gene is left open where the match is weak. Only some rows state a clone size, as once, few, many or a class for expanded clones.

TRBJ1-1 | once | - | TRBV24-1 | CATRAPRVNTEAFF | TGTGCCACCAGAGCACCAAGAGTGAACACTGAAGCTTTCTTT
TRBJ2-5 | - | TRBD2 | TRBV4-1 | CASSQDLRSAGEGETQYF | TGCGCCAGCAGCCAAGATCTAAGATCGGCGGGGGAAGGAGAGACCCAGTACTTC
TRBJ2-3 | few | TRBD2 | TRBV7-2 | CASRLGSGGGDTQYF | TGTGCCAGCAGGCTTGGGAGCGGGGGGGGCGATACGCAGTATTTT
TRBJ2-1 | - | - | TRBV6-5 | CASLGISYNEQFF | TGTGCCAGCCTCGGGATCTCCTACAATGAGCAGTTCTTC
TRBJ2-6 | - | TRBD1 | TRBV14 | CASSLPIGQGSSGANVLTF | TGTGCCAGCAGCCTACCTATAGGACAGGGAAGCTCTGGGGCCAACGTCCTGACTTTC
TRBJ1-6 | - | TRBD1 | TRBV19 | CASSIIGPTKGASYNSPLHF | TGTGCCAGTAGTATTATAGGACCGACAAAGGGGGCCTCCTATAATTCACCCCTCCACTTT
TRBJ1-2 | - | - | TRBV5-1 | CASSVRGAMGGYTF | TGCGCCAGCAGCGTCAGGGGCGCCATGGGAGGCTACACCTTC
TRBJ2-3 | - | TRBD1 | TRBV19 | CASSLSGTGTDTQYF | TGTGCCAGTAGTCTTTCCGGGACAGGGACAGATACGCAGTATTTT
TRBJ2-1 | few | - | TRBV2 | CASRRDGGEQFF | TGTGCCAGCAGGAGGGACGGCGGAGAGCAGTTCTTC
TRBJ1-1 | - | - | TRBV28 | CASSLSGAGEAFF | TGTGCCAGCAGTTTATCAGGGGCGGGTGAAGCTTTCTTT
TRBJ2-1 | - | TRBD1 | TRBV6-5 | CASSVGQGTYNEQFF | TGTGCCAGCAGCGTGGGACAGGGTACCTACAATGAGCAGTTCTTC
TRBJ1-1 | once | - | TRBV28 | CASREVNTEAFF | TGTGCCAGTAGAGAGGTGAACACTGAAGCTTTCTTT
TRBJ2-5 | - | - | TRBV28 | CASAQGGTQYF | TGTGCCAGCGCCCAGGGTGGGACCCAGTACTTC
TRBJ1-2 | - | - | TRBV6-2/TRBV6-3 | CASSPGQTYGYTF | TGTGCCAGCAGTCCCGGACAGACCTATGGCTACACCTTC
TRBJ2-3 | - | - | TRBV24-1 | CATSERQVRSDTQYF | TGTGCCACCAGTGAGAGACAGGTTCGATCAGATACGCAGTATTTT
TRBJ1-2 | - | TRBD1 | TRBV19 | CASASRDSFYGYTF | TGTGCCAGTGCCTCCCGGGACAGTTTTTATGGCTACACCTTC
TRBJ1-4 | - | TRBD1 | TRBV5-5 | CASSFRGTGRNEKLFF | TGTGCCAGCAGCTTTAGGGGGACAGGACGAAATGAAAAACTGTTTTTT
TRBJ2-2 | - | - | TRBV11-2 | CASSLDPRNTGELFF | TGTGCCAGCAGCTTAGACCCCCGGAACACCGGGGAGCTGTTTTTT
TRBJ2-2 | - | - | TRBV7-6 | CASSPALGGRRGELFF | TGTGCCAGCAGCCCTGCGCTGGGGGGTCGGAGAGGGGAGCTGTTTTTT
TRBJ2-5 | - | - | TRBV18 | CASSFQETQYF | TGTGCCAGCTCATTCCAAGAGACCCAGTACTTC
TRBJ2-3 | - | - | TRBV30 | CAWSPGFTDTQYF | TGTGCCTGGAGTCCGGGGTTCACAGATACGCAGTATTTT
TRBJ1-1 | - | - | TRBV5-6 | CASSLRQVMNTEAFF | TGTGCCAGCAGCTTGAGACAGGTCATGAACACTGAAGCTTTCTTT
TRBJ2-2 | - | - | TRBV6-6 | CASSYSRRMNTGELFF | TGTGCCAGCAGTTACTCGCGGCGGATGAACACCGGGGAGCTGTTTTTT
TRBJ2-4 | - | - | TRBV18 | CASSPQVGMAKNIQYF | TGTGCCAGCTCACCACAAGTGGGAATGGCCAAAAACATTCAGTACTTC
TRBJ2-7 | once | TRBD2 | TRBV27 | CASTPTSQGSEQYF | TGTGCCAGCACCCCGACTAGCCAGGGTTCCGAGCAGTACTTC
TRBJ2-3 | - | - | TRBV6-5 | CASTDYIGTDTQYF | TGTGCCAGCACGGACTACATCGGCACAGATACGCAGTATTTT
TRBJ2-7 | - | TRBD1 | TRBV10-3 | CAIRGDSSSYEQYF | TGTGCCATCAGGGGGGACAGCAGCTCCTACGAGCAGTACTTC
TRBJ2-5 | - | - | TRBV6-4 | CASIMTHRTETQYF | TGTGCCAGCATTATGACGCATCGGACAGAGACCCAGTACTTC
TRBJ2-3 | - | - | TRBV1 | CTSSLNGSGGTDTQYF | TGCACCAGCAGCCTCAATGGGTCCGGGGGCACAGATACGCAGTATTTT
TRBJ1-2 | - | - | TRBV4-2 | CASSQVDTSNYGYTF | TGTGCCAGCAGCCAGGTGGACACATCTAACTATGGCTACACCTTC
TRBJ2-6 | - | - | TRBV7-2 | CASSLRITGANVLTF | TGTGCCAGCAGCTTAAGAATAACTGGGGCCAACGTCCTGACTTTC
TRBJ1-1 | - | - | TRBV5-6 | CASTLKLWGRGLTNTEAFF | TGTGCCAGCACGCTTAAGCTTTGGGGGCGGGGACTTACCAACACTGAAGCTTTCTTT
TRBJ1-2 | once | - | TRBV4-1 | CASSQDLGSFYGYTF | TGCGCCAGCAGCCAAGATCTGGGGTCCTTCTATGGCTACACCTTC
TRBJ2-7 | - | TRBD2 | TRBV5-1 | CASRSGLASYEQYF | TGCGCCAGCAGGTCGGGACTAGCGTCCTACGAGCAGTACTTC
TRBJ1-2 | - | - | TRBV30 | CAWSAAGSYGYTF | TGTGCCTGGAGTGCGGCCGGGAGCTATGGCTACACCTTC
TRBJ2-6 | - | - | TRBV3-1/TRBV3-2 | CASSPGSSAGANVLTF | TGTGCCAGCAGCCCCGGGTCCTCCGCCGGGGCCAACGTCCTGACTTTC
TRBJ2-5 | - | TRBD1 | TRBV9 | CASSVGQGRETQYF | TGTGCCAGCAGCGTCGGACAGGGCCGGGAGACCCAGTACTTC
TRBJ2-3 | - | TRBD2 | TRBV5-6 | CASSLGTSGSTDTQYF | TGTGCCAGCAGCTTGGGGACTAGCGGTAGCACAGATACGCAGTATTTT
TRBJ2-5 | - | - | TRBV30 | CAWRGVLMETQYF | TGTGCCTGGAGGGGCGTACTGATGGAGACCCAGTACTTC
TRBJ2-7 | - | - | TRBV30 | CAWSRDYEQYF | TGTGCCTGGAGTAGGGACTACGAGCAGTACTTC
TRBJ2-5 | - | TRBD1 | TRBV9 | CASSVTGGGETQYF | TGTGCCAGCAGCGTCACAGGGGGCGGGGAGACCCAGTACTTC
TRBJ1-2 | once | - | TRBV15 | CATSRPTTGPSGYTF | TGTGCCACCAGCAGACCTACTACAGGGCCAAGTGGCTACACCTTC
TRBJ1-3 | - | - | TRBV5-1 | CASSLYPGSGNTIYF | TGCGCCAGCAGCTTATACCCAGGCTCTGGAAACACCATATATTTT
TRBJ1-2 | - | - | TRBV10-3 | CAISGPALGYGYTF | TGTGCCATCAGTGGACCCGCGCTGGGCTATGGCTACACCTTC